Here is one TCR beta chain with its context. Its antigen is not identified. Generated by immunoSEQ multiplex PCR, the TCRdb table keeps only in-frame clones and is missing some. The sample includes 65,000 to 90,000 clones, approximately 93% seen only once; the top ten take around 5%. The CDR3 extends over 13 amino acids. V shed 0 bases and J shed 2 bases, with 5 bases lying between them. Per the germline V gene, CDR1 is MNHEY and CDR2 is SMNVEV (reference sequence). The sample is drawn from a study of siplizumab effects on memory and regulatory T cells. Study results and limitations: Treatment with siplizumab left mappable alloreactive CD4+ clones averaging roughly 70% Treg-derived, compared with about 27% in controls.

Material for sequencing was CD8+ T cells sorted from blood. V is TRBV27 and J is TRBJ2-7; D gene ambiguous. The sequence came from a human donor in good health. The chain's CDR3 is CASSLSPTYEQYF. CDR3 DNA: TGTGCCAGCAGTTTATCCCCGACCTACGAGCAGTACTTC.